These 28 T cell receptor beta chains were all obtained from the same sample, sequenced in a study of T-cell memory formation after mild COVID-19. TCRdb re-derived calls from the 5' RACE reads in MiXCR, one entry per CDR3 protein. This table has roughly 250,000 distinct CDR3 sequences, over 15% appearing once. The sequenced material came from PBMCs or a T cell subset sorted from them (not recorded which). The receptors here all came from a man younger than 30 who had mild COVID-19 (a few samples of this study predate the infection). Cell type and time point are not known.

The chain links TRBV7-2 to TRBJ1-2, with a possible D match to TRBD1 (5 bases). The CDR3 is 14 residues long. Germline-derived CDR1 and CDR2 are SGHTA and FQGNSA. With 5 bases removed from V and 6 bases from J, the gap between germline ends came to 16 bases. The CDR3 DNA is TGTGCCAGCAGCCCGGGACTTGTGACGGATGGCTACACCTTC. Translated: CASSPGLVTDGYTF. Full variable domain (remainder filled in from reference TRBV7-2 and TRBJ1-2): GAGVSQSPSNKVTEKGKDVELRCDPISGHTALYWYRQSLGQGLEFLIYFQGNSAPDKSGLPSDRFSAERTGGSVSTLTIQRTQQEDSAVYLCASSPGLVTDGYTFGSGTRLTVV.

This clonotype was observed many times. The chain carries TRBV5-1 and TRBJ2-5; the D is unclear. Germline V gene data show CDR1 as SGHRS and CDR2 as YFSETQ. V was cut by 0 bases and J by 3 bases, with 12 bases left in between. This CDR3 contains 15 residues. Written as DNA, the CDR3 is TGCGCCAGCAGCTTGGACCCACAAACCAAAGAGACCCAGTACTTC. Amino acids: CASSLDPQTKETQYF.

This sequence joins TRBV6-1 and TRBJ1-1; 7 positions agree with TRBD1. J lost 5 bases, V lost 6 bases, and 6 bases had no gene match. From germline, CDR1 is MNHNS and CDR2 SASEGT. The CDR3 contains 13 residues. CDR3 loop: CASREGAQTEAFF. The CDR3 nucleotides read TGTGCCAGCAGGGAGGGGGCGCAGACTGAAGCTTTCTTT.

The rearrangement joins TRBV28 to TRBJ1-1; tentative D call: TRBD1 (6 bases). The CDR3 covers 13 residues. CDR1 and CDR2 from the germline V gene are MDHEN and SYDVKM. Trimming left V 8 bases short and J 0 bases short, with 10 bases between. The DNA of the CDR3 is TGTGCCAGCGGGGACAACATGAACACTGAAGCTTTCTTT. Translated: CASGDNMNTEAFF.

This clonotype was observed a few times. V is TRBV4-1 and J is TRBJ1-6; D unresolved. V lost 0 bases and J lost 0, with 9 bases in between. CDR1 and CDR2 from the germline V gene are MGHRA and YSYEKL. The CDR3 totals 17 residues. Here the CDR3 DNA reads TGCGCCAGCAGCCAAGAATCCTCAATCTCCTATAATTCACCCCTCCACTTT. This translates into CASSQESSISYNSPLHF.

The rearrangement uses TRBV7-3 and TRBJ2-3; 10 bases fit TRBD2. Trimming removed 3 bases from V and 0 bases from J; junction bases left unmatched: 9. CDR3 size: 18 residues. Germline loops: CDR1 SGHTA, CDR2 FQGTGA. For the CDR3, the DNA is TGTGCCAGCAGCTTTCGGGCTAGCGGGGGACCCAGCACAGATACGCAGTATTTT. Protein sequence: CASSFRASGGPSTDTQYF.

The V call is TRBV6-1, the J call TRBJ1-1, with D perhaps matching TRBD1 (6 bases). Trimming removed 6 bases from V and 4 bases from J, with 15 bases in between. This CDR3 has 14 residues. Per germline, CDR1 MNHNS and CDR2 SASEGT. The DNA of the CDR3 is TGTGCCAGCAGGGGCCAGGGGAAGGTCACTGAAGCTTTCTTT. It translates to CASRGQGKVTEAFF.

A few counts support this clonotype. The V and J genes are TRBV3-1 and TRBJ2-3, with a tentative D call TRBD2 (6 bases). Trimming pared 0 bases from V and 5 bases from J, leaving 18 bases between. Per germline, CDR1 LGHDT and CDR2 YNNKEL (reference sequence). The CDR3 is 17 residues long. The chain's CDR3 is CASSQDFSTLGGDTQYF. CDR3 DNA: TGTGCCAGCAGCCAAGACTTTAGCACCCTCGGGGGAGATACGCAGTATTTT.

This clonotype was recorded at least ten times. The chain employs TRBV5-1 and TRBJ2-5; 10 bases line up with TRBD1. The ends lost 4 bases at V and 3 bases at J; junction bases unmatched: 3. The length of the CDR3 is 14 residues. From germline, CDR1 is SGHRS and CDR2 YFSETQ. This chain's CDR3 is CASSPGQGKETQYF. The CDR3 DNA follows: TGCGCCAGCAGCCCGGGACAGGGGAAAGAGACCCAGTACTTC.

The CDR3 sequence: CASSLSARRETDTQYF. CDR3 bases: TGTGCCAGCAGCTTATCAGCACGTAGGGAAACAGATACGCAGTATTTT. The gene calls are TRBV7-8 and TRBJ2-3, with unresolved D. Germline-derived CDR1 and CDR2 are SGHVS and FQNEAQ. Trimming removed 2 bases from V and 3 bases from J, with 15 bases in between. CDR3 size: 16 residues.

This clonotype has only a few counts. The chain has TRBV29-1 and TRBJ2-1, with D unresolved. This CDR3 region has 14 residues. Trimming shortened V by 4 bases and J by 10 bases, and 20 bases separated the two germline ends. Germline V gene data show CDR1 as SQVTM and CDR2 as ANQGSEA. The CDR3 DNA reads TGCAGCGTTGCTGAAGGGTGGGCGGCTGGAGAGCAGTTCTTC. Its protein product is CSVAEGWAAGEQFF.

The chain recombines TRBV18 with TRBJ1-2; D is unclear. Looked up from germline, CDR1 is KGHSH and CDR2 is LQKENI. The CDR3 consists of 12 residues. The ends were cut back, 0 bases at V and 8 bases at J, with 7 bases in the middle. This CDR3 reads CASSPPSGGYTF. CDR3 DNA: TGTGCCAGCTCACCACCGTCGGGGGGCTACACCTTC.

This clonotype was seen more than once but under ten times. The chain links TRBV21-1 to TRBJ2-7. TRBV21-1 counts as a pseudogene. This CDR3 comprises 10 residues. The CDR3 protein is CASSIDEQYV. In DNA form, the CDR3 reads TGTGCCAGCAGCATAGACGAGCAGTACGTC.

This rearrangement joins TRBV20-1 to TRBJ2-1; weak D call: TRBD2 (7 bases). Germline V gene sequence: CDR1 DFQATT, CDR2 SNEGSKA (reference sequence). V was shortened by 6 bases and J by 7 bases, with 22 bases between the two germline ends. This CDR3 is 15 amino acids long. The CDR3 spells CSAKIAAGADNEQFF. The CDR3 DNA reads as TGCAGTGCGAAGATAGCGGCGGGGGCCGATAATGAGCAGTTCTTC.

This clonotype was picked up a small number of times. The chain employs TRBV5-1 and TRBJ2-3; D is possibly TRBD1 (6 bases). Germline CDR1 and CDR2: SGHRS and YFSETQ. V shed 2 bases and J shed 0 bases, with 13 bases lying between them. The CDR3 totals 16 residues. CDR3 sequence reads: CASSFVGTSSTDTQYF. The CDR3 DNA sequence: TGCGCCAGCAGCTTTGTTGGGACATCCAGCACAGATACGCAGTATTTT.

The chain couples TRBV9 to TRBJ2-3; the match to TRBD2 covers 9 bases. With V trimmed by 1 base and J by 8 bases, 11 bases remained unmatched. The CDR3 runs to 16 residues. From germline, CDR1 is SGDLS and CDR2 YYNGEE. The CDR3 region is CASSVSGRGGAGTQYF. The DNA of the CDR3 is TGTGCCAGCAGCGTATCGGGCCGCGGGGGGGCTGGTACGCAGTATTTT.

This chain connects TRBV2 to TRBJ2-5, with D uncertain. The CDR3 has 12 residues. V lost 3 bases and J 5 bases, leaving 7 bases between the germline ends. Germline V gene sequence: CDR1 SNHLY, CDR2 FYNNEI. CDR3 amino acids: CASSDMSETQYF. The CDR3 DNA reads TGTGCCAGCAGTGACATGTCCGAGACCCAGTACTTC.

The CDR3 is CASSQLGGANTEAFF. DNA of the CDR3: TGTGCCAGCAGCCAACTGGGGGGCGCGAACACTGAAGCTTTCTTT. The chain joins TRBV7-3 to TRBJ1-1; D might be TRBD1 (6 bases). Germline V gene data show CDR1 as SGHTA and CDR2 as FQGTGA. The CDR3 loop spans 15 amino acids. Trimming cost V 5 bases and J 1 base, with 14 bases left between them.

This clonotype was recorded only once. This chain connects TRBV6-1 to TRBJ1-1; a weak D match, TRBD1 (5 bases). V was clipped by 7 bases and J by 2 bases, with 17 bases between them. Germline V gives CDR1 MNHNS, CDR2 SASEGT. This CDR3 is built from 15 residues. CDR3 residues: CASIRTGGSNTEAFF. The CDR3 DNA follows: TGTGCCAGCATTCGAACTGGGGGTTCTAACACTGAAGCTTTCTTT.

This chain links TRBV7-3 with TRBJ1-6; a possible D gene is TRBD1 (6 bases). Germline assignment: CDR1 SGHTA and CDR2 FQGTGA. The CDR3 extends over 15 amino acids. Deletions cut 2 bases from V and 9 bases from J, with 14 bases between. CDR3 bases: TGTGCCAGCAGCTTATCAGGGGATCCCGGTTCACCCCTCCACTTT. Protein: CASSLSGDPGSPLHF.

V and J are TRBV4-2 and TRBJ2-7; 7 nucleotides align to TRBD2. Looked up from germline, CDR1 is LGHNA and CDR2 is YNFKEQ. Germline trimming cut 1 base from V and 3 bases from J; bases unmatched to any gene: 15. The CDR3 covers 18 residues. The CDR3 protein is CASSQVFGARGGIYEQYF. The CDR3 nucleotides read TGTGCCAGCAGCCAAGTGTTCGGGGCTCGCGGGGGAATCTACGAGCAGTACTTC.

This sequence joins TRBV19 and TRBJ2-3; D possibly corresponds to TRBD1 (5 bases). The V gene lost 3 bases and the J gene lost 3 bases, with 10 bases spanning the gap. Germline V CDR1 and CDR2: LNHDA, SQIVND (reference sequence). The CDR3 has 14 amino acids. CDR3 region: CASSILTGTDTQYF. The CDR3 DNA follows: TGTGCCAGTAGTATCCTAACAGGAACAGATACGCAGTATTTT.

This clonotype was recorded many times. The V gene is TRBV7-9, the J gene TRBJ1-6; D is unclear. This CDR3 region has 13 residues. Trimming stripped 3 bases from V and 13 bases from J, with 13 bases between. Germline V gene sequence: CDR1 SEHNR, CDR2 FQNEAQ (reference sequence). The CDR3 protein is CASSFGPPGPLHF. The CDR3 nucleotides are TGTGCCAGCAGCTTCGGTCCCCCAGGCCCCCTCCACTTT.

This clonotype was detected only once. This sequence joins TRBV7-9 and TRBJ2-7, with 10 bases fitting TRBD1. V lost 3 bases, J lost 6 bases, and 2 bases stayed unmatched. Per germline, CDR1 SEHNR and CDR2 FQNEAQ (reference sequence). This CDR3 contains 13 residues. The CDR3 DNA reads as TGTGCCAGCAGCTTGACAGGGGGCGTCGAGCAGTACGTC. It specifies CASSLTGGVEQYV.

The rearrangement links TRBV4-2 to TRBJ2-5; either TRBD1 or TRBD2 may supply D (5 bases each). Germline V CDR1 and CDR2: LGHNA, YNFKEQ. The CDR3 has 13 amino acids. V was pared by 6 bases and J by 2 bases, with 10 bases between. Here the CDR3 DNA reads TGTGCCAGCAGTCGGGGCGAACAAGAGACCCAGTACTTC. Encoded protein: CASSRGEQETQYF.

This clonotype came up many times. The CDR3 DNA sequence: TGTGCCAGCAGTGCATACAGGCGAAGCGCTGAAGCTTTCTTT. This gives the protein CASSAYRRSAEAFF. This chain links TRBV6-2 or TRBV6-3 with TRBJ1-1; the D gene is possibly TRBD1 (5 bases). CDR1 and CDR2 from the germline V gene are MNHEY and SVGEGT. V dropped 5 bases and J dropped 6 bases, with 16 bases sitting between them. CDR3 length equals 14 residues.

This clonotype has more than one count but fewer than ten. In DNA form, the CDR3 reads TGCGCCAGCAGCTCAAGGGTCCCGGGCACAGATACGCAGTATTTT. Residues: CASSSRVPGTDTQYF. The chain carries TRBV5-1 and TRBJ2-3; no clear D gene. The germline V gene has CDR1 SGHRS and CDR2 YFSETQ. V lost 3 bases and J 1 base, leaving 12 bases between the germline ends. There are 15 residues in the CDR3.

The chain combines TRBV20-1 with TRBJ1-3, with no clear D. V gave up 6 bases and J gave up 4 bases, with 10 bases separating them. Per the germline V gene, CDR1 is DFQATT and CDR2 is SNEGSKA (reference sequence). This CDR3 has 12 residues. DNA of the CDR3: TGCAGTGCCAGCACCATCGGAAACACCATATATTTT. Its translation is CSASTIGNTIYF.